The 4 T cell receptor beta chains in this list originate from one sample, sequenced in a study of T cells in Graves' hyperthyroidism and ophthalmopathy (dated by TCRdb to the late 2010s). The method behind the library was multiplex PCR. The sequencing machine was an Illumina HiSeq 2000. The TCR beta CDR3 regions were amplified from RNA transcripts. The first round of RT-PCR for the TCR CDR3 was performed with the HTBI primer set and the Qiagen OneStep RT-PCR kit. The raw public reads went through TCRdb reprocessing: fastp at Q25, MiXCR clone calling, in-frame beta chains kept. Duplicate CDR3 protein sequences are folded into a single record with the most common DNA and genes. A total of 500,000 or so distinct CDR3 sequences appear in this sample, roughly 15% of them only once. The biggest ten clones account for approximately 15% of the sample. Sequenced material: blood. Receptors originate from a young woman with Graves' ophthalmopathy.

The sample holds a few counts of this clonotype. The chain links TRBV20-1 to TRBJ2-1, with TRBD2 as a possible D gene (5 bases). There are 13 residues in the CDR3. The V and J ends lost 6 bases and 2 bases respectively, with 11 bases between them. Germline V gives CDR1 DFQATT, CDR2 SNEGSKA (reference sequence). CDR3 coding DNA: TGCAGTGCCCGAACGACTACCTACAATGAGCAGTTCTTC. This gives the protein CSARTTTYNEQFF.

This clonotype was recorded at least ten times. The rearrangement links TRBV29-1 to TRBJ2-7; 11 bases fit TRBD2. Germline CDR1 SQVTM, CDR2 ANQGSEA. Trimming removed 0 bases from V and 5 bases from J; junction bases left unmatched: 9. The CDR3 spans 16 residues. CDR3 sequence (DNA): TGCAGCGTTGAAGACGGAACTAGCGGGAGTGTCGACGAGCAGTACTTC. It translates to CSVEDGTSGSVDEQYF.

This clonotype has a count of ten or more. The chain has TRBV11-2 and TRBJ1-1; no clear D. CDR3 size: 15 residues. V gave up 0 bases and J gave up 3 bases, with 11 bases separating them. Germline CDR1 reads SGHAT; CDR2 reads FQNNGV. The CDR3, as DNA: TGTGCCAGCAGCTTAGATCACGGAATGGACACTGAAGCTTTCTTT. Translating it yields CASSLDHGMDTEAFF.

This clonotype was detected ten times or more. The CDR3 loop is CASSLSGLNEKLFF. The CDR3 region has the DNA TGTGCCAGCAGCTTATCGGGACTAAATGAAAAACTGTTTTTT. V gene TRBV7-2 combines with J gene TRBJ1-4; TRBD1 might be the D (5 bases). Germline V gene sequence: CDR1 SGHTA, CDR2 FQGNSA. The CDR3 has 14 amino acids. V was trimmed by 2 bases and J by 5 bases, leaving 9 bases between them.